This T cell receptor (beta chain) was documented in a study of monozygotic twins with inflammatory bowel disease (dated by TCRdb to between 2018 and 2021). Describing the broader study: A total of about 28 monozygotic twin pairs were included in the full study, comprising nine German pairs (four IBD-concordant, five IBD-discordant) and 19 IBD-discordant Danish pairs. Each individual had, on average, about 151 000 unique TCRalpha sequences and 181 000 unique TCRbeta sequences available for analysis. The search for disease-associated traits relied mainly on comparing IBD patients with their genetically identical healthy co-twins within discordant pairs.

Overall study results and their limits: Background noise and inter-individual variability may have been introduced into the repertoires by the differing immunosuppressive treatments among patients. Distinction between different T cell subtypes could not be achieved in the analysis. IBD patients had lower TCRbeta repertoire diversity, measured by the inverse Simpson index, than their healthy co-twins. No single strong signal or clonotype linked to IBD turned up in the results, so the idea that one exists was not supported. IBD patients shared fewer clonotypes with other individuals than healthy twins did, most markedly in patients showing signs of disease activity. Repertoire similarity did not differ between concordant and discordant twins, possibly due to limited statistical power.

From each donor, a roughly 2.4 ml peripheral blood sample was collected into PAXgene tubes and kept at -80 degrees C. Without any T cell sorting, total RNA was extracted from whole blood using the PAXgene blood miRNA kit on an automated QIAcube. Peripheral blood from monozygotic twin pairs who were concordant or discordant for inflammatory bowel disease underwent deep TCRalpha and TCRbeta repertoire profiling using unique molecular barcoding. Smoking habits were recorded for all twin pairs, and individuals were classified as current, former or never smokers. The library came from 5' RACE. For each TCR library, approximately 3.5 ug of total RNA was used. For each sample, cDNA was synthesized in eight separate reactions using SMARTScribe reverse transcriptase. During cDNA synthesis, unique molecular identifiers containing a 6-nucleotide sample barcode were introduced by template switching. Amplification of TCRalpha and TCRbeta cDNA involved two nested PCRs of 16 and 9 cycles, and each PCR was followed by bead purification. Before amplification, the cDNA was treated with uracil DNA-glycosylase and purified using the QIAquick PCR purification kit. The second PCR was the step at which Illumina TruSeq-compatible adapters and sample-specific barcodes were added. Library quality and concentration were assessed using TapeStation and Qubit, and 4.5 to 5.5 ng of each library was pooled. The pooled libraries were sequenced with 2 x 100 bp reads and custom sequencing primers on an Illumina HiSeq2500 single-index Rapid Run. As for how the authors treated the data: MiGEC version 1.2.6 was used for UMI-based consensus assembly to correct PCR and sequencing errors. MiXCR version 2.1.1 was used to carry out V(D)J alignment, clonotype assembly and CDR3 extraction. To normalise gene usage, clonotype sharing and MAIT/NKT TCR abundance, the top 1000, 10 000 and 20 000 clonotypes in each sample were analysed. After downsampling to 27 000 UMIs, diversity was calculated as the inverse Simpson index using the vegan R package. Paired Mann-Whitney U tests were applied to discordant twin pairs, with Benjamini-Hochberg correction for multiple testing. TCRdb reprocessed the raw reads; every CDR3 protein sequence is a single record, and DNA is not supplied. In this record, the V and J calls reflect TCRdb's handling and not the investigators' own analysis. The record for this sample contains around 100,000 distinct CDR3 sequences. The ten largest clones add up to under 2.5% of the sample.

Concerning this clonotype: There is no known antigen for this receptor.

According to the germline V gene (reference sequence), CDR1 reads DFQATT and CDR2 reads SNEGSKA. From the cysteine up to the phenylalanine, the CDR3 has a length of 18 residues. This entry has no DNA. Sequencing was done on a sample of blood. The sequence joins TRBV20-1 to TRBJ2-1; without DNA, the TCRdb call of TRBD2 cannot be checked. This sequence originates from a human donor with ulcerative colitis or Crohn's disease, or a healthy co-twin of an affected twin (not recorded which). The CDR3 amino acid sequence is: CSARTPLMAGGRFNEQFF.